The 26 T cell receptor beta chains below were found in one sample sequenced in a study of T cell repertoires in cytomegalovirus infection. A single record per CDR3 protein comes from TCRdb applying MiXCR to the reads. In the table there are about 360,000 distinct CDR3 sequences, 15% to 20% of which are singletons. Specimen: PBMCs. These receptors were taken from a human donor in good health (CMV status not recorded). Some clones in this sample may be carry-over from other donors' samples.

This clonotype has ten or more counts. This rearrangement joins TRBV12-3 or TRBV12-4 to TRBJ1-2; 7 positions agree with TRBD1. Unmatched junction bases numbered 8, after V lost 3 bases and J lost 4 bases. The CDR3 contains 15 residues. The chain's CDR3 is CASSFGAEGAYGYTF. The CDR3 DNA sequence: TGTGCCAGCAGTTTCGGAGCGGAGGGGGCCTATGGCTACACCTTC.

CDR3 sequence reads: CASSQVDTMNTEAFF. The CDR3 DNA sequence: TGTGCCAGCAGCCAAGTAGACACCATGAACACTGAAGCTTTCTTT. V is TRBV4-2 and J is TRBJ1-1, with D unclear. V lost 1 base and J lost 0, with 9 bases in between. Germline CDR1 LGHNA, CDR2 YNFKEQ. The CDR3 sequence is 15 residues long.

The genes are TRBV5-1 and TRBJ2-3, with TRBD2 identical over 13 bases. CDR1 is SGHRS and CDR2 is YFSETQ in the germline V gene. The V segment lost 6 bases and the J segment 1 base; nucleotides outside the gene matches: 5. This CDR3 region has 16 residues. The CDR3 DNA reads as TGCGCCAGCACCCGACTAGCGGGAGGCCGCACAGATACGCAGTATTTT. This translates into CASTRLAGGRTDTQYF. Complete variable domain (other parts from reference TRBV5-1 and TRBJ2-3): KAGVTQTPRYLIKTRGQQVTLSCSPISGHRSVSWYQQTPGQGLQFLFEYFSETQRNKGNFPGRFSGRQFSNSRSEMNVSTLELGDSALYLCASTRLAGGRTDTQYFGPGTRLTVL.

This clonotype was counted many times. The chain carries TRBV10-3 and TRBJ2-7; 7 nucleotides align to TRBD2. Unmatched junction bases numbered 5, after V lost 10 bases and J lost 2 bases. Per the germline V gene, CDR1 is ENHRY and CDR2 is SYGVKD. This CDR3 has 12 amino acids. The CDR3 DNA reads TGTGCCACAAGGGAGGGCCCCTACGAGCAGTACTTC. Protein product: CATREGPYEQYF.

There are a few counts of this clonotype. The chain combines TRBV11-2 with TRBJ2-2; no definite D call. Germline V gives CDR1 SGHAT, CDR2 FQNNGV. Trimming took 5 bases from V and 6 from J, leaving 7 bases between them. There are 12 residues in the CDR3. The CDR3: CASSRGPGELFF. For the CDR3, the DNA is TGTGCCAGCAGCCGAGGCCCCGGGGAGCTGTTTTTT. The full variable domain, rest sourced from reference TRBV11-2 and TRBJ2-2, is EAGVAQSPRYKIIEKRQSVAFWCNPISGHATLYWYQQILGQGPKLLIQFQNNGVVDDSQLPKDRFSAERLKGVDSTLKIQPAKLEDSAVYLCASSRGPGELFFGEGSRLTVL.

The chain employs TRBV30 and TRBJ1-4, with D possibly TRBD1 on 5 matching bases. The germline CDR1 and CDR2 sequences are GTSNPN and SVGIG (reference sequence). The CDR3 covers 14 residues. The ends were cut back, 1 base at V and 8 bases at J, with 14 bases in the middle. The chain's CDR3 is CAWSGTPGGEKLFF. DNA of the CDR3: TGTGCCTGGAGTGGGACACCGGGCGGGGAAAAACTGTTTTTT. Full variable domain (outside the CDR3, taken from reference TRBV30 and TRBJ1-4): SQTIHQWPATLVQPVGSPLSLECTVEGTSNPNLYWYRQAAGRGLQLLFYSVGIGQISSEVPQNLSASRPQDRQFILSSKKLLLSDSGFYLCAWSGTPGGEKLFFGSGTQLSVL.

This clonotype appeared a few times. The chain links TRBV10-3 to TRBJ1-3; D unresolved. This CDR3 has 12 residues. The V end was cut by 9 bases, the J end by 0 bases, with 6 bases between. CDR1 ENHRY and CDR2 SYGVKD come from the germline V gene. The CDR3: CAIAPSGNTIYF. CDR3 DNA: TGTGCCATAGCGCCCTCTGGAAACACCATATATTTT.

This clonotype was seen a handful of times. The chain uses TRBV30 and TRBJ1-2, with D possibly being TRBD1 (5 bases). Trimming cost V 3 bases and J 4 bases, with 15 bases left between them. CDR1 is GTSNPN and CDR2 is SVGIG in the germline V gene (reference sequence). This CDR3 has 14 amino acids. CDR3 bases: TGTGCCTGGAGGGGAAGCAGGGAGGGCTATGGCTACACCTTC. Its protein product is CAWRGSREGYGYTF.

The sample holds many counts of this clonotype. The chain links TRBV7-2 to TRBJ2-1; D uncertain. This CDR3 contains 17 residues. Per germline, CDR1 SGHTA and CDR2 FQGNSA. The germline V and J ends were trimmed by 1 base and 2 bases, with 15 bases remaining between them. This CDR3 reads CASSLVRAGGPYNEQFF. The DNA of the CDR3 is TGTGCCAGCAGCTTAGTAAGGGCTGGCGGACCCTACAATGAGCAGTTCTTC.

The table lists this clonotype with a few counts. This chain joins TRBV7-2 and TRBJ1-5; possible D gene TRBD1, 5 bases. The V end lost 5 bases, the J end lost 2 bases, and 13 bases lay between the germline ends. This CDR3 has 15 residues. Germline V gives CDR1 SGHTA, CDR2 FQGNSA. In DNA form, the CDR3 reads TGTGCCAGCAGCGTCGGGGGATACGGCAATCAGCCCCAGCATTTT. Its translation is CASSVGGYGNQPQHF. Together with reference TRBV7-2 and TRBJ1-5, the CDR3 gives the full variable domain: GAGVSQSPSNKVTEKGKDVELRCDPISGHTALYWYRQSLGQGLEFLIYFQGNSAPDKSGLPSDRFSAERTGGSVSTLTIQRTQQEDSAVYLCASSVGGYGNQPQHFGDGTRLSIL.

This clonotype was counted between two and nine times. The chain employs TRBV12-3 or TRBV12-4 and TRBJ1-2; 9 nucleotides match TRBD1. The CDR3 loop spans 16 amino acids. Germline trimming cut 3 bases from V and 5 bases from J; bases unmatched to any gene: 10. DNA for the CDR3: TGTGCCAGCAGTTTCGGCTGGACAGGGGCGACTTATGGCTACACCTTC. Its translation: CASSFGWTGATYGYTF.

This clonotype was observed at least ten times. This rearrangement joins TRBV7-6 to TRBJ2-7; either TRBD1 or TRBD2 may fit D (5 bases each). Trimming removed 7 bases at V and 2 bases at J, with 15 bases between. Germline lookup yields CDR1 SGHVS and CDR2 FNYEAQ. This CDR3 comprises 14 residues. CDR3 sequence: CASKLDEGPYEQYF. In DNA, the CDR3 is TGTGCCAGCAAGTTGGACGAGGGACCCTACGAGCAGTACTTC.

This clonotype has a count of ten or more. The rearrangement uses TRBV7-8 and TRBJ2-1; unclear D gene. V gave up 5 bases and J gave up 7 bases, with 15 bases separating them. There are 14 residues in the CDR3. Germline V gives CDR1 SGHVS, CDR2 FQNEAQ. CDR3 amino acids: CASSQSRAVNEQFF. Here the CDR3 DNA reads TGTGCCAGCAGCCAATCCCGAGCAGTGAATGAGCAGTTCTTC. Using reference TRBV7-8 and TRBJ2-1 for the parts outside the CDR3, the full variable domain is GAGVSQSPRYKVAKRGQDVALRCDPISGHVSLFWYQQALGQGPEFLTYFQNEAQLDKSGLPSDRFFAERPEGSVSTLKIQRTQQEDSAVYLCASSQSRAVNEQFFGPGTRLTVL.

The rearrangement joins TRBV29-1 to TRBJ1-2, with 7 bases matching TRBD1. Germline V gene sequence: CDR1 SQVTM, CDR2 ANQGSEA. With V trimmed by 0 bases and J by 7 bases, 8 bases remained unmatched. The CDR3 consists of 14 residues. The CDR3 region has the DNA TGCAGCGTTGAAGAATCAGGACAGGTGCTTGGCTACACCTTC. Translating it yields CSVEESGQVLGYTF. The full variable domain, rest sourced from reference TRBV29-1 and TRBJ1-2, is SAVISQKPSRDICQRGTSLTIQCQVDSQVTMMFWYRQQPGQSLTLIATANQGSEATYESGFVIDKFPISRPNLTFSTLTVSNMSPEDSSIYLCSVEESGQVLGYTFGSGTRLTVV.

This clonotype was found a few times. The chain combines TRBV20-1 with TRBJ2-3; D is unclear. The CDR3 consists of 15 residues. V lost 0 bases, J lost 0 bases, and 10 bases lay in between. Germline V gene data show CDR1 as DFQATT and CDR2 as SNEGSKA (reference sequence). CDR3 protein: CSARDFLISTDTQYF. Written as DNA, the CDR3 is TGCAGTGCTAGAGATTTCCTAATTAGCACAGATACGCAGTATTTT.

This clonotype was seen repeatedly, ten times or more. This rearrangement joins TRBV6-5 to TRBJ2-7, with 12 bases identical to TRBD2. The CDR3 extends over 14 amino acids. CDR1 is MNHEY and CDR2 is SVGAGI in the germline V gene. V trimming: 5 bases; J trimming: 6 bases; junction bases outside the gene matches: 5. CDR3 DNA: TGTGCCAGCAGTCGACTAGCGGGAGATACCGAGCAGTACTTC. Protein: CASSRLAGDTEQYF.

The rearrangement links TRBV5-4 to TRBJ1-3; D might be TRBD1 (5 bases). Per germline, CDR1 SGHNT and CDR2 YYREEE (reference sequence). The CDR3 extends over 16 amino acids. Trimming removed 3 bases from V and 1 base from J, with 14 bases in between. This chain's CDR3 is CASSSPAGGSGNTIYF. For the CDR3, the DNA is TGTGCCAGCAGCTCCCCGGCGGGGGGATCTGGAAACACCATATATTTT.

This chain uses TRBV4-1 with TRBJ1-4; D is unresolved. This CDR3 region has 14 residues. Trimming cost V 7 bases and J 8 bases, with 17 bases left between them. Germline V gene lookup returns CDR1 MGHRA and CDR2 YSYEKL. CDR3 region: CASIHLHGVEKLFF. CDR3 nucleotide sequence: TGCGCCAGCATCCATCTGCACGGTGTGGAAAAACTGTTTTTT.

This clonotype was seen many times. DNA for the CDR3: TGTGCCAGCAGCTCACAGGGGATGAGAAACACCATATATTTT. Amino acids: CASSSQGMRNTIYF. This sequence joins TRBV7-8 and TRBJ1-3, with 7 bases that match TRBD1. The ends lost 4 bases at V and 5 bases at J; junction bases unmatched: 5. The V gene's germline CDR1 is SGHVS and CDR2 FQNEAQ. The CDR3 is 14 residues long.

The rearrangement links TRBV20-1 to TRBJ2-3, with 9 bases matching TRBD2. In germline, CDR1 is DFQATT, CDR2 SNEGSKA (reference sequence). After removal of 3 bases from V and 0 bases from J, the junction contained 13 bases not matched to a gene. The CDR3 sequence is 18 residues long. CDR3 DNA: TGCAGTGCTAGGAGGCGACGCGGGGGGGGACCTAGCACAGATACGCAGTATTTT. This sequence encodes CSARRRRGGGPSTDTQYF.

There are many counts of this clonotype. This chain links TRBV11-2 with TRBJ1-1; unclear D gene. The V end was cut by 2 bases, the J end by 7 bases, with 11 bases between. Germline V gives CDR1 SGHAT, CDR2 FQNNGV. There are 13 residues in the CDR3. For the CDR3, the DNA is TGTGCCAGCAGCTTAAGTTTAGAGAATGAAGCTTTCTTT. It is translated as CASSLSLENEAFF.

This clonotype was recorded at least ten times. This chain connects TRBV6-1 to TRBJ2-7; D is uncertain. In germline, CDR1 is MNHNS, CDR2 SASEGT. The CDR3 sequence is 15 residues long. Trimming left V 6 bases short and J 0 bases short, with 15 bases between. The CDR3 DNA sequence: TGTGCCAGCAGATCCTACATGGAGTTCTCCTACGAGCAGTACTTC. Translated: CASRSYMEFSYEQYF.

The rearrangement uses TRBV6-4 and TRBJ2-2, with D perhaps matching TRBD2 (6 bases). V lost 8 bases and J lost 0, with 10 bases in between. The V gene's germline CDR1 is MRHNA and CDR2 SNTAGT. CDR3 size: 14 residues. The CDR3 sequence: CASSGGANTGELFF. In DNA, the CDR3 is TGTGCCAGCTCAGGAGGGGCGAACACCGGGGAGCTGTTTTTT.

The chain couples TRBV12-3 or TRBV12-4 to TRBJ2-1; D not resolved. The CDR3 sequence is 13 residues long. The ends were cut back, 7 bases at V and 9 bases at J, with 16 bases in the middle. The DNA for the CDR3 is TGTGCCAGCACTCCCCTGGGCGGTATTGAGCAGTTCTTC. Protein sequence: CASTPLGGIEQFF.

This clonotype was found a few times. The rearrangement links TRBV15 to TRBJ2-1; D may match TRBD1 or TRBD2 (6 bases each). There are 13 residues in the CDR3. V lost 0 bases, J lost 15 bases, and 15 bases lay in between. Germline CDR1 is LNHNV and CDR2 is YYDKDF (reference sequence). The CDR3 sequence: CATSRDVSGARFF. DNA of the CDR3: TGTGCCACCAGCAGAGATGTGTCGGGGGCGCGGTTCTTC.

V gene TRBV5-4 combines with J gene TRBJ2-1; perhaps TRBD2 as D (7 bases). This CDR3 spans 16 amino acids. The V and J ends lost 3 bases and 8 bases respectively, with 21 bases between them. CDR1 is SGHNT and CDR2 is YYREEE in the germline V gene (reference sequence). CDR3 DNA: TGTGCCAGCAGCTGGGGGGGCGGGACTGGACGTGATGAGCAGTTCTTC. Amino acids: CASSWGGGTGRDEQFF.